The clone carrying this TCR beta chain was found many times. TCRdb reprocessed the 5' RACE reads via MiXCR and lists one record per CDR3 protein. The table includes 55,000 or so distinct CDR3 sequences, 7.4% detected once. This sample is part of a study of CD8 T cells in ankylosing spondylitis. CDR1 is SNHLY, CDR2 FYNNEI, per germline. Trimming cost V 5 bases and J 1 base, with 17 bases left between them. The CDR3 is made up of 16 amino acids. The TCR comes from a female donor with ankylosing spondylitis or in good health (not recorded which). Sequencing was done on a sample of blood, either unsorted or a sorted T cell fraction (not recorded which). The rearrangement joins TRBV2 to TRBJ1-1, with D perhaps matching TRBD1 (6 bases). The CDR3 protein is CASSPTGTRQNTEAFF. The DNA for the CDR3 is TGTGCCAGCAGTCCTACCGGGACAAGACAGAACACTGAAGCTTTCTTT.